This is a list of T cell receptor beta chains from one sample in a study of blood T cell repertoires in COVID-19. Clones were read by immunoSEQ multiplex PCR, and TCRdb kept only the in-frame ones, dropping some. The repertoire consists of around 290,000 clones, with approximately 87% occurring once and the leading ten covering 7.8%. The specimen sequenced was peripheral blood. These receptors all stem from a woman aged 45-60 years who had recovered from COVID-19. The CDR3 runs from the conserved cysteine through the conserved F or W. A D gene is named only where the DNA matches it firmly. Not all rows give a size; the values are once, few, many and, for expanded clones, a class.

>TRBV28|TRBD1|-|TRBJ2-7
CASSSPGQGYEQYF
TGTGCCAGCAGCTCTCCGGGACAGGGGTACGAGCAGTACTTC
>TRBV19|TRBD1|few|TRBJ1-5
CASSTGQGAFFNSNQPQHF
TGTGCCAGTAGTACGGGACAGGGGGCCTTCTTCAATAGCAATCAGCCCCAGCATTTT
>TRBV9|TRBD1|-|TRBJ1-3
CASSVAPDRVGNTIYF
TGTGCCAGCAGCGTCGCCCCCGACAGGGTGGGAAACACCATATATTTT
>TRBV28|-|-|TRBJ2-1
CASNILRNEQFF
TGTGCCAGCAACATACTAAGGAATGAGCAGTTCTTC
>TRBV28|-|-|TRBJ1-2
CASSSGGWQGYTF
TGTGCCAGCAGCAGCGGGGGGTGGCAGGGCTACACCTTC
>TRBV5-5|-|-|TRBJ1-2
CASSEVLNYGYTF
TGTGCCAGCAGTGAAGTACTTAACTATGGCTACACCTTC
>TRBV19|-|-|TRBJ1-5
CASSQQGGNQPQHF
TGTGCCAGTAGTCAACAGGGAGGCAATCAGCCCCAGCATTTT
>TRBV6-2/TRBV6-3|TRBD1|-|TRBJ1-5
CASSPGQGGQPQHF
TGTGCCAGCAGCCCTGGACAGGGCGGTCAGCCCCAGCATTTT
>TRBV19|-|-|TRBJ1-5
CASSISGGDQPQHF
TGTGCCAGTAGTATTAGCGGGGGCGATCAGCCCCAGCATTTT
>TRBV28|TRBD1|once|TRBJ1-6
CASSSGQGANSPLHF
TGTGCCAGCAGTTCCGGACAGGGCGCGAATTCACCCCTCCACTTT
>TRBV7-9|TRBD1|-|TRBJ1-2
CASSLALGQGASGYTF
TGTGCCAGCAGCTTAGCGTTGGGACAGGGGGCGAGTGGCTACACCTTC
>TRBV19|-|-|TRBJ1-1
CASSIDKNSFGAFF
TGTGCCAGTAGTATAGATAAAAACTCGTTTGGAGCTTTCTTT
>TRBV6-2/TRBV6-3|-|-|TRBJ1-1
CASSPALVHPEAFF
TGTGCCAGCAGCCCGGCCCTAGTACACCCTGAAGCTTTCTTT
>TRBV11-2|TRBD2|-|TRBJ2-2
CASSLAAGGYTGELFF
TGTGCCAGCAGCTTAGCAGCGGGGGGCTATACCGGGGAGCTGTTTTTT
>TRBV7-9|-|once|TRBJ2-5
CASTLGQEETQYF
TGTGCCAGCACCTTGGGACAAGAAGAGACCCAGTACTTC
>TRBV15|-|-|TRBJ1-2
CATSSRFQGNGYTF
TGTGCCACCAGCAGTAGATTTCAGGGAAATGGCTACACCTTC
>TRBV28|TRBD1|-|TRBJ1-1
CASMGQIPPEAFF
TGTGCCAGTATGGGACAGATTCCACCTGAAGCTTTCTTT
>TRBV7-8|-|once|TRBJ1-1
CASSRTMNTEAFF
TGTGCCAGCAGTAGAACCATGAACACTGAAGCTTTCTTT
>TRBV28|TRBD2|-|TRBJ2-5
CATLSGSSQETQYF
TGTGCCACCCTTAGCGGGAGTAGTCAAGAGACCCAGTACTTC
>TRBV28|-|-|TRBJ1-5
CASSFVRVNSQPQHF
TGTGCCAGCAGTTTTGTCAGGGTGAATTCGCAGCCCCAGCATTTT
>TRBV5-4|-|-|TRBJ2-1
CASSIYLNNEQFF
TGTGCCAGCAGCATATACTTAAACAATGAGCAGTTCTTC
>TRBV19|-|-|TRBJ2-7
CASGTSAYEQYF
TGTGCCAGCGGGACATCCGCCTACGAGCAGTACTTC
>TRBV4-3|-|-|TRBJ1-4
CASSQDRAGQHEKLFF
TGCGCCAGCAGCCAAGATAGGGCGGGGCAGCATGAAAAACTGTTTTTT
>TRBV6-5|-|-|TRBJ1-3
CASKRASISGNTIYF
TGTGCCAGCAAACGAGCCTCCATCTCTGGAAACACCATATATTTT